A selection of T cell receptor beta chains follows, all from one sample in a study of response to subunit inactivated influenza vaccine. Each CDR3 protein gets one entry after TCRdb re-called the RT-PCR reads with MiXCR. This table holds about 520,000 distinct CDR3 sequences, roughly 23% found once. The sample in question was CD4+ T cells sorted from PBMCs, obtained approximately 5 days after vaccination. These receptors all come from a man between 50 and 59 years old who received an inactivated influenza vaccine. Each CDR3 is given with its conserved first and last residue. The D gene is left open where the match is weak. Part of the rows lack a size; the others show once, few, many or a class for expanded clones.

clone size | J gene | CDR3 length | D gene | V gene | CDR3 DNA | CDR3 protein
once | TRBJ2-1 | 13 | TRBD2 | TRBV25-1 | TGTGCCAGCGAGATCAGCGGGGGTAATGAGCAGTTCTTC | CASEISGGNEQFF
NA | TRBJ2-7 | 15 | NA | TRBV22-1 | TGTCCTGGGAGCGCATCCGGGACTTACCACTACGAGCAGTACTTC | CPGSASGTYHYEQYF
NA | TRBJ1-1 | 13 | TRBD1 | TRBV6-6 | TGTGCCAGCAGCTCGACAGGGGCAGCTGAAGCTTTCTTT | CASSSTGAAEAFF
NA | TRBJ1-1 | 15 | NA | TRBV18 | TGTGCCAGCTCACCACCGGGGTGGGCGGACACTGAAGCTTTCTTT | CASSPPGWADTEAFF
NA | TRBJ2-1 | 13 | NA | TRBV7-7 | TGTGCCAGCAGCTTAGGCCGGTCAGACCTGCAGTTCTTC | CASSLGRSDLQFF
NA | TRBJ2-7 | 17 | NA | TRBV6-5 | TGTGCCAGCAGTTACTCGTCGAGCGGGACACCAACCTACGAGCAGTACTTC | CASSYSSSGTPTYEQYF
few | TRBJ2-1 | 15 | TRBD2 | TRBV20-1 | TGCAGTGCTAGAGACCTAGCGGGATCGGGCAATGAGCAGTTCTTC | CSARDLAGSGNEQFF
NA | TRBJ1-4 | 18 | NA | TRBV4-1 | TGCGCCAGCAGTCAAGTGCGGGGGTTATCGGCAACTAATGAAAAACTGTTTTTT | CASSQVRGLSATNEKLFF
many | TRBJ2-1 | 15 | TRBD1 | TRBV5-1 | TGCGCCAGCAGCGTTGGGGACAGGCCGATCAATGAGCAGTTCTTC | CASSVGDRPINEQFF
NA | TRBJ1-1 | 14 | NA | TRBV4-2 | TGTGCCAGCAGCCAACTATGGACGAACACTGAAGCTTTCTTT | CASSQLWTNTEAFF
NA | TRBJ2-7 | 14 | TRBD1 | TRBV5-1 | TGCGCCAGCAGCCAGCCGGGACAGGTTTACGAGCAGTACTTC | CASSQPGQVYEQYF
NA | TRBJ2-7 | 15 | NA | TRBV3-1 | TGTGCCAGCAGCCAAGTTTCTGACAGGACCTACGAGCAGTACTTC | CASSQVSDRTYEQYF
few | TRBJ2-4 | 13 | NA | TRBV11-2 | TGTGCCAGCAGCTTAGGCTTTACGGGCATTCAGTACTTC | CASSLGFTGIQYF
few | TRBJ2-3 | 13 | TRBD1 | TRBV2 | TGTGCCAGCCGGGACAGGGTGACAGATACGCAGTATTTT | CASRDRVTDTQYF
NA | TRBJ1-1 | 13 | TRBD1 | TRBV7-2 | TGTGCCAGCAGCTACGGACAGGGGGCGACTCCTTTCTTT | CASSYGQGATPFF
once | TRBJ1-1 | 15 | TRBD1 | TRBV7-2 | TGTGCCAGCAGCAAGGGACAGGGAGGTAGGACTGAAGCTTTCTTT | CASSKGQGGRTEAFF
many | TRBJ2-7 | 11 | NA | TRBV29-1 | TGCAGCGTTGCAAGGGGCTACGAGCAGTACTTC | CSVARGYEQYF
NA | TRBJ2-7 | 14 | NA | TRBV18 | TGTGCCAGCTCACCTGCGTCGGAGTCCTACGAGCAGTACTTC | CASSPASESYEQYF
few | TRBJ2-5 | 13 | TRBD2 | TRBV20-1 | TGCAGTGAATTCTCGGGGGGGCGAGAGACCCAGTACTTC | CSEFSGGRETQYF
NA | TRBJ1-6 | 15 | NA | TRBV7-2 | TGTGCCAGCAGCTCATACGGGACAAATAATTCACCCCTCCACTTT | CASSSYGTNNSPLHF
few | TRBJ2-2 | 16 | NA | TRBV11-2 | TGTGCCAGCAGCCTCACCGGGAGTGATAGGACCGGGGAGCTGTTTTTT | CASSLTGSDRTGELFF
few | TRBJ2-1 | 16 | TRBD2 | TRBV28 | TGTGCCAGCAGTATCATAGCGGGAGGGAGTAGCAATGAGCAGTTCTTC | CASSIIAGGSSNEQFF
NA | TRBJ1-1 | 12 | NA | TRBV29-1 | TGCAGCGTGGGACATCGGAACACTGAAGCTTTCTTT | CSVGHRNTEAFF
NA | TRBJ2-5 | 14 | NA | TRBV5-1 | TGCGCCAGCAGCTTGGCCTTGGGGGAAGAGACCCAGTACTTC | CASSLALGEETQYF
NA | TRBJ2-7 | 16 | NA | TRBV4-2 | TGTGCCAGCAGCCAAGATATAGGGCTCCCTTCCTACGAGCAGTACTTC | CASSQDIGLPSYEQYF
NA | TRBJ2-1 | 15 | NA | TRBV20-1 | TGCAGTGCTAGAGATCTAGAAGGCTCCTACAATGAGCAGTTCTTC | CSARDLEGSYNEQFF
NA | TRBJ2-3 | 16 | NA | TRBV5-1 | TGCGCCAGCAGCTCCGGGGGAGGTTCAGGCACAGATACGCAGTATTTT | CASSSGGGSGTDTQYF
many | TRBJ2-7 | 15 | TRBD1 | TRBV20-1 | TGCAGTGCCGACGCCGGGACAGGGTCCTCCTACGAGCAGTACTTC | CSADAGTGSSYEQYF
few | TRBJ2-7 | 14 | NA | TRBV12-3/TRBV12-4 | TGTGCCAGCAGTTTAGGGGGGGTGAGCTACGAGCAGTACTTC | CASSLGGVSYEQYF
NA | TRBJ2-4 | 16 | NA | TRBV2 | TGTGCCAGCAGCCTTCGGGTCTCCAGCGCCAAAAACATTCAGTACTTC | CASSLRVSSAKNIQYF
NA | TRBJ2-1 | 16 | TRBD2 | TRBV20-1 | TGCAGTGCTCTTAGCGGGATCAGGTCGGGTGCCAATGAGCAGTTCTTC | CSALSGIRSGANEQFF
NA | TRBJ2-1 | 11 | NA | TRBV12-3/TRBV12-4 | TGTGCCAGCAGTTTAACCGGGACGGAAATCTTC | CASSLTGTEIF
NA | TRBJ2-3 | 17 | TRBD1 | TRBV29-1 | TGCAGCGTTGACCGGGACAGGGGGCGATCTGGCACAGATACGCAGTATTTT | CSVDRDRGRSGTDTQYF
few | TRBJ1-2 | 12 | NA | TRBV20-1 | TGCAGTGCTAGGTTCGACGACTATGGCTACACCTTC | CSARFDDYGYTF
NA | TRBJ1-1 | 16 | NA | TRBV4-1 | TGCGCCAGCAGCACAGTTCTTACAGGGATCGGCACTGAAGCTTTCTTT | CASSTVLTGIGTEAFF
NA | TRBJ2-7 | 13 | NA | TRBV7-9 | TGTGCCAGCAGCCCCCCCCGGTCCTACGAGCAGTACTTC | CASSPPRSYEQYF
NA | TRBJ2-3 | 13 | NA | TRBV7-2 | TGTGCCAGCAGCTCCGCCACCGTGGATACGCAGTATTTT | CASSSATVDTQYF
few | TRBJ1-2 | 18 | TRBD1 | TRBV11-1 | TGTGCCAGCAGCGGAAGTTACAGGGGGCAAATCGGGCTAAATGGCTACACCTTC | CASSGSYRGQIGLNGYTF
few | TRBJ2-2 | 17 | TRBD2 | TRBV7-9 | TGTGCCAGCACGCTAGCGGGAGGGTTAACGAACACCGGGGAGCTGTTTTTT | CASTLAGGLTNTGELFF
NA | TRBJ2-1 | 12 | NA | TRBV5-1 | TGCGCCAGCAGCTACCAGGGTGGTGAGCAGTTCTTC | CASSYQGGEQFF
NA | TRBJ2-3 | 17 | TRBD2 | TRBV5-5 | TGTGCCAGCAGCACTGCTCCCGGGACTAGCGGTACAGATACGCAGTATTTT | CASSTAPGTSGTDTQYF
NA | TRBJ2-2 | 14 | NA | TRBV9 | TGTGCCAGCAGCGTAGTCCCATACACCGGGGAGCTGTTTTTT | CASSVVPYTGELFF
NA | TRBJ2-6 | 18 | TRBD2 | TRBV15 | TGTGCCACCAGCAGAGCTAGCGGAACCGTCTCTGGGGCCAACGTCCTGACTTTC | CATSRASGTVSGANVLTF
few | TRBJ2-5 | 14 | TRBD1 | TRBV28 | TGTGCCAGCAGTTTGAGGCAGGGGGAAAGGGCCCAGTACTTC | CASSLRQGERAQYF
NA | TRBJ1-6 | 13 | NA | TRBV2 | TGTGCCAGATCGCCCGGGTCTCCGTCACCCCTCCACTTT | CARSPGSPSPLHF
NA | TRBJ2-7 | 13 | NA | TRBV7-2 | TGTGCCAGCAGTACATATTTCCGCTACGAGCAGTACTTC | CASSTYFRYEQYF
NA | TRBJ2-3 | 14 | NA | TRBV6-2/TRBV6-3 | TGTGCCAGCAGTAAGACACGAAGCACAGATACGCAGTATTTT | CASSKTRSTDTQYF
many | TRBJ2-3 | 15 | TRBD2 | TRBV12-3/TRBV12-4 | TGTGCCAGCAGTTTTGCGGGAGACGGCACAGATACGCAGTATTTT | CASSFAGDGTDTQYF
many | TRBJ2-1 | 15 | TRBD2 | TRBV20-1 | TGCAGTGCTGACCGAGAGGGACTAGCTGGCAATGAGCAGTTCTTC | CSADREGLAGNEQFF
NA | TRBJ2-6 | 15 | NA | TRBV29-1 | TGCAGCGTTGTATTTTATAACTCTGGGGCCAACGTCCTGACTTTC | CSVVFYNSGANVLTF